This T cell receptor (beta chain) is drawn from a study of control samples from healthy donors and cancer patients (dated by TCRdb to the early 2020s). As to this clone: The clone's antigen remains unknown. No clone much larger than this one lies a single base away; base qualities are absent.

The method was the immunoSEQ multiplex PCR assay. TCRdb provides this immuneACCESS table in a form limited to in-frame rearrangements. Some clones are lacking; in checked studies, under half of them reflect an unresolved V gene, and why the rest are absent is not known. This sample is represented by about 110,000 clones; 70% to 85% of them were singletons. The top ten clonotypes cover approximately 7% of the sample. The CDR3 spans 15 residues, from the cysteine through the phenylalanine. The kept DNA is CDR3 alone, 45 bases in frame from the first base. The CDR1 and CDR2 encoded by the germline V gene are LGHNA and YSLEER. V and J lose 4 bases and 0 bases, and a span of 12 bases separates them.

The chain is assembled from TRBV4-3 and TRBJ1-1, with the identity of the D gene unclear. Specimen: blood. The origin of this receptor is a man aged 18 to 29 in good health. The bases are TGCGCCAGCAGCCTAAAGAGGCAGTTGAACACTGAAGCTTTCTTT. The translation is CASSLKRQLNTEAFF.